One sample yielded the 25 T cell receptor beta chains listed below, sequenced in a study of blood T cells in healthy people across ages. The use of a sample-barcoded 5' primer and a J-beta primer mix characterized a second PCR of about 7 to 12 cycles. MiXCR was run by TCRdb on the 5' RACE reads, yielding one entry per CDR3 protein. This table holds 1,800,000 or so distinct CDR3 sequences, approximately 39% found once. Material: blood. These receptors came from a human donor in good health.

This clonotype turned up a few times. The rearrangement uses TRBV6-2 or TRBV6-3 and TRBJ2-5, with D possibly being TRBD1 or TRBD2 (5 bases each). The J call may be wrong; the DNA end is better matched by TRBJ2-7. Germline CDR1 and CDR2: MNHEY and SVGEGT. CDR3 length: 14 amino acids. Here the CDR3 DNA reads TGTGCCACCAGGCAGGGACGGCTCCCCTACGAGCAGTACTTC. Protein sequence: CATRQGRLPYEQYF.

The rearrangement joins TRBV28 to TRBJ2-7; TRBD1 agrees at 7 bases. The V gene's germline CDR1 is MDHEN and CDR2 SYDVKM. CDR3 length: 13 amino acids. The junction had 8 bases not matched to a gene; V was cut back by 10 bases and J by 2 bases. The CDR3: CATLGQATYEQYF. DNA of the CDR3: TGTGCCACCCTAGGACAGGCAACCTACGAGCAGTACTTC.

This chain links TRBV20-1 with TRBJ2-4; 7 bases align to TRBD1. The V segment lost 1 base and the J segment 3 bases; nucleotides outside the gene matches: 3. Germline values: CDR1 DFQATT, CDR2 SNEGSKA (reference sequence). The CDR3 loop spans 14 amino acids. DNA of the CDR3: TGCAGTGCTAGAGTTCCAGGGGGCAAAAACATTCAGTACTTC. Protein product: CSARVPGGKNIQYF.

The chain carries TRBV20-1 and TRBJ2-5; 7 bases are a match to TRBD2. Unmatched junction bases numbered 16, after V lost 8 bases and J lost 13 bases. The V gene's germline CDR1 is DFQATT and CDR2 SNEGSKA (reference sequence). The CDR3 is made up of 12 amino acids. The DNA for the CDR3 is TGCAGTACAAAATTGGGGGATTGGGGGGGGTACTTC. Its protein product is CSTKLGDWGGYF.

J is TRBJ1-6 and V is TRBV3-1, with D uncertain. From germline, CDR1 is LGHDT and CDR2 YNNKEL (reference sequence). This CDR3 has 13 amino acids. The V end lost 4 bases, the J end lost 13 bases, and 14 bases lay between the germline ends. For the CDR3, the DNA is TGTGCCAGCAGCCTCCATTTAGGGTCTCCCCTCCACTTT. Residues: CASSLHLGSPLHF. The full variable domain, completed using reference TRBV3-1 and TRBJ1-6, is DTAVSQTPKYLVTQMGNDKSIKCEQNLGHDTMYWYKQDSKKFLKIMFSYNNKELIINETVPNRFSPKSPDKAHLNLHINSLELGDSAVYFCASSLHLGSPLHFGNGTRLTVT.

This chain joins TRBV7-2 and TRBJ2-4; the D gene is possibly TRBD1 (5 bases). The V end lost 3 bases, the J end lost 13 bases, and 19 bases lay between the germline ends. The CDR3 runs 14 residues. Germline V gene lookup returns CDR1 SGHTA and CDR2 FQGNSA. The CDR3 coding sequence is TGTGCCAGCAGCTTTGGTCAGGGCCCCCTCGGGCAGTACTTC. This encodes CASSFGQGPLGQYF.

Turning to this clonotype: A much larger clone differs from this one at a single base, so this may be a read error. The chain carries TRBV4-1 and TRBJ2-4; D may match TRBD1 or TRBD2 (5 bases each). The DNA end favors TRBJ2-7, so the J call may be wrong. Germline V gene data show CDR1 as MGHRA and CDR2 as YSYEKL. There are 16 residues in the CDR3. The CDR3 coding sequence is TGCGCCAGCAGCCAATTCGACGGCAGCGAGGGGTACGAGCAGTACTTC. This translates into CASSQFDGSEGYEQYF.

The chain carries TRBV28 and TRBJ2-1, with a tentative D call TRBD1 (6 bases). The ends were cut back, 6 bases at V and 8 bases at J, with 23 bases in the middle. The CDR3 length is 16 residues. CDR1 is MDHEN, CDR2 SYDVKM, per germline. The CDR3 region is CASSPQGTLVMDEQFF. The CDR3 coding sequence is TGTGCCAGCAGCCCCCAGGGGACCCTAGTCATGGATGAGCAGTTCTTC.

The genes are TRBV3-1 and TRBJ2-5; 8 nucleotides align to TRBD2. The germline CDR1 and CDR2 sequences are LGHDT and YNNKEL (reference sequence). V shed 7 bases and J 3 bases; nucleotides not matched to a gene: 4. The length of the CDR3 is 13 residues. This CDR3 is CASNHGGEETQYF. The CDR3 DNA is TGTGCCAGCAACCACGGGGGGGAAGAGACCCAGTACTTC.

The rearrangement joins TRBV28 to TRBJ1-6; D may be TRBD1 (6 bases). Trimming took off 3 bases at V and 8 bases at J, with 17 bases between the two ends. In germline, CDR1 is MDHEN, CDR2 SYDVKM. The CDR3 runs 16 residues. Here the CDR3 reads CASSLGRGAGYSPLHF. As DNA, the CDR3 is TGTGCCAGCAGTTTGGGACGGGGGGCTGGGTATTCACCCCTCCACTTT.

This clonotype was counted a single time. V gene TRBV6-6 combines with J gene TRBJ1-5; D possibly corresponds to TRBD1 (5 bases). CDR3 size: 15 residues. Germline CDR1 MNHNY, CDR2 SVGAGI (reference sequence). V lost 2 bases and J lost 6, with 14 bases in between. The CDR3 sequence is CASSYPGVSSQPQHF. DNA for the CDR3: TGTGCCAGCAGTTACCCGGGGGTTTCTAGTCAGCCCCAGCATTTT.

CDR3 sequence reads: CASTRDYNTDTQYF. The DNA for the CDR3 is TGTGCCAGCACCCGGGACTACAACACAGATACGCAGTATTTT. The gene calls are TRBV6-2 or TRBV6-3 and TRBJ2-3, with 7 bases matching TRBD2. There are 14 residues in the CDR3. The V and J ends lost 7 bases and 2 bases, in that order; junction bases with no gene match: 6. Germline CDR1 is MNHEY and CDR2 is SVGEGT.

Note on this clonotype: The junction departs from germline at one end; a sequencing error may be responsible. This rearrangement joins TRBV28 to TRBJ1-2; TRBD1 matches 7 bases. The germline V gene has CDR1 MDHEN and CDR2 SYDVKM. The CDR3 length is 17 residues. CDR3 bases: TGTGCCGGCAGTTTTGGCGGAGAGGGGACAGCCCTTTATGGCTACACCTTC. Protein product: CAGSFGGEGTALYGYTF.

The rearrangement links TRBV29-1 to TRBJ2-1; 15 nucleotides line up with TRBD2. Germline V gene data show CDR1 as SQVTM and CDR2 as ANQGSEA. V dropped 8 bases and J dropped 10; count of bases not matched to a gene: 6. The CDR3 has 13 amino acids. As DNA, the CDR3 is TGCAGCTCCCGGACTAGCGGGGGGGACGAGCAGTTCTTC. Translation gives CSSRTSGGDEQFF.

This chain uses TRBV20-1 with TRBJ1-5, with D maybe TRBD1 (6 bases). The V end was cut by 2 bases, the J end by 4 bases, with 15 bases between. The germline V gene encodes CDR1 DFQATT and CDR2 SNEGSKA (reference sequence). The CDR3 extends over 15 amino acids. The CDR3 here is CSARTTGLLNQPQHF. Written as DNA, the CDR3 is TGCAGTGCTAGAACCACAGGGCTACTAAATCAGCCCCAGCATTTT.

In its sample, this clonotype was seen a few times. The gene calls are TRBV29-1 and TRBJ1-5; TRBD1 aligns across 7 bases. V lost 4 bases, J lost 1 base, and 1 base stayed unmatched. CDR3 size: 13 residues. Germline CDR1 reads SQVTM; CDR2 reads ANQGSEA. The CDR3 is CSVGDSSNQPQHF. CDR3 DNA sequence: TGCAGCGTTGGGGACAGCAGCAATCAGCCCCAGCATTTT. The entire variable domain, with the rest obtained from reference TRBV29-1 and TRBJ1-5, is as follows: SAVISQKPSRDICQRGTSLTIQCQVDSQVTMMFWYRQQPGQSLTLIATANQGSEATYESGFVIDKFPISRPNLTFSTLTVSNMSPEDSSIYLCSVGDSSNQPQHFGDGTRLSIL.

This clonotype was seen once. The V call is TRBV7-3, the J call TRBJ2-3, with D unclear. V lost 3 bases and J 1 base, leaving 11 bases between the germline ends. The CDR3 is 15 residues long. CDR1 and CDR2 (germline): SGHTA, FQGTGA. This CDR3 is CASSFRSGRTDTQYF. The CDR3 region has the DNA TGTGCCAGCAGCTTTCGGTCAGGACGCACAGATACGCAGTATTTT.

The V and J genes are TRBV18 and TRBJ1-2, with a tentative D call TRBD1 (6 bases). This CDR3 comprises 16 residues. CDR1 is KGHSH and CDR2 is LQKENI in the germline V gene. With 6 bases removed from V and 2 bases from J, the gap between germline ends came to 19 bases. Written as DNA, the CDR3 is TGTGCCAGCTCGCAAAATCGACAGGCCGTGAACTATGGCTACACCTTC. Translated, it gives CASSQNRQAVNYGYTF. The whole variable domain, remainder taken from reference TRBV18 and TRBJ1-2, is NAGVMQNPRHLVRRRGQEARLRCSPMKGHSHVYWYRQLPEEGLKFMVYLQKENIIDESGMPKERFSAEFPKEGPSILRIQQVVRGDSAAYFCASSQNRQAVNYGYTFGSGTRLTVV.

The gene calls are TRBV9 and TRBJ1-1; D gene unclear. V dropped 0 bases and J dropped 4 bases, with 16 bases sitting between them. The CDR3 loop spans 16 amino acids. Germline V gives CDR1 SGDLS, CDR2 YYNGEE. The CDR3 loop reads CASSVGAYIGTTEAFF. The CDR3 DNA reads as TGTGCCAGCAGCGTAGGCGCTTATATAGGAACCACTGAAGCTTTCTTT.

This clonotype has just a few counts. The chain joins TRBV18 to TRBJ2-1; TRBD1 aligns across 10 bases. Per the germline V gene, CDR1 is KGHSH and CDR2 is LQKENI. The ends lost 2 bases at V and 2 bases at J; junction bases unmatched: 6. The CDR3 spans 17 residues. For the CDR3, the DNA is TGTGCCAGCTCACCATCCGGGACAGGGGAAACCTACAATGAGCAGTTCTTC. It encodes CASSPSGTGETYNEQFF.

This clonotype showed up many times. The rearrangement uses TRBV7-2 and TRBJ1-2; D call uncertain. V shed 5 bases and J shed 5 bases, with 18 bases lying between them. Germline-derived CDR1 and CDR2 are SGHTA and FQGNSA. The CDR3 runs to 15 residues. As DNA, the CDR3 is TGTGCCAGCAGCCGGTCCCACACCTCCCCTTATGGCTACACCTTC. Amino acid sequence: CASSRSHTSPYGYTF.

As regards this clonotype: A much larger clone differs by one base, so this may be a read error. J is TRBJ1-2 and V is TRBV7-2; possibly TRBD1 for D (6 bases). Germline V gene data show CDR1 as SGHTA and CDR2 as FQGNSA. This CDR3 spans 13 amino acids. For the CDR3, the DNA is TGTGCCAACAGCTTAGAGGGGGTGCTAGGCTACACCTTC. It is translated as CANSLEGVLGYTF.

This clonotype came up a few times. V gene TRBV6-6 combines with J gene TRBJ2-5, with D unclear. This CDR3 is 15 amino acids long. Germline V gene lookup returns CDR1 MNHNY and CDR2 SVGAGI (reference sequence). Trimming left V 0 bases short and J 7 bases short, with 15 bases between. The CDR3 sequence: CASSYSVDRRLTQYF. CDR3 nucleotides: TGTGCCAGCAGTTACTCCGTGGACCGCCGACTGACCCAGTACTTC.

This clonotype showed up just a few times. The chain links TRBV29-1 to TRBJ2-1, with 7 bases fitting TRBD2. Per the germline V gene, CDR1 is SQVTM and CDR2 is ANQGSEA. This CDR3 has 18 amino acids. The trim removed 0 bases at V and 6 bases at J, leaving 17 bases unmatched. The CDR3 DNA reads as TGCAGCGTTGAAGATTGGCTCAGGGAGGGGTTGGTCACCAATGAGCAGTTCTTC. Protein product: CSVEDWLREGLVTNEQFF.

The table lists this clonotype with a count of one. The chain joins TRBV20-1 to TRBJ2-3, with D perhaps TRBD1 (7 bases). CDR3 length equals 14 residues. Trimming took off 3 bases at V and 1 base at J, with 11 bases between the two ends. Germline V CDR1 and CDR2: DFQATT, SNEGSKA (reference sequence). CDR3 loop: CSARRDSRTDTQYF. The CDR3 DNA reads as TGCAGTGCTAGGCGGGACAGCCGCACAGATACGCAGTATTTT.